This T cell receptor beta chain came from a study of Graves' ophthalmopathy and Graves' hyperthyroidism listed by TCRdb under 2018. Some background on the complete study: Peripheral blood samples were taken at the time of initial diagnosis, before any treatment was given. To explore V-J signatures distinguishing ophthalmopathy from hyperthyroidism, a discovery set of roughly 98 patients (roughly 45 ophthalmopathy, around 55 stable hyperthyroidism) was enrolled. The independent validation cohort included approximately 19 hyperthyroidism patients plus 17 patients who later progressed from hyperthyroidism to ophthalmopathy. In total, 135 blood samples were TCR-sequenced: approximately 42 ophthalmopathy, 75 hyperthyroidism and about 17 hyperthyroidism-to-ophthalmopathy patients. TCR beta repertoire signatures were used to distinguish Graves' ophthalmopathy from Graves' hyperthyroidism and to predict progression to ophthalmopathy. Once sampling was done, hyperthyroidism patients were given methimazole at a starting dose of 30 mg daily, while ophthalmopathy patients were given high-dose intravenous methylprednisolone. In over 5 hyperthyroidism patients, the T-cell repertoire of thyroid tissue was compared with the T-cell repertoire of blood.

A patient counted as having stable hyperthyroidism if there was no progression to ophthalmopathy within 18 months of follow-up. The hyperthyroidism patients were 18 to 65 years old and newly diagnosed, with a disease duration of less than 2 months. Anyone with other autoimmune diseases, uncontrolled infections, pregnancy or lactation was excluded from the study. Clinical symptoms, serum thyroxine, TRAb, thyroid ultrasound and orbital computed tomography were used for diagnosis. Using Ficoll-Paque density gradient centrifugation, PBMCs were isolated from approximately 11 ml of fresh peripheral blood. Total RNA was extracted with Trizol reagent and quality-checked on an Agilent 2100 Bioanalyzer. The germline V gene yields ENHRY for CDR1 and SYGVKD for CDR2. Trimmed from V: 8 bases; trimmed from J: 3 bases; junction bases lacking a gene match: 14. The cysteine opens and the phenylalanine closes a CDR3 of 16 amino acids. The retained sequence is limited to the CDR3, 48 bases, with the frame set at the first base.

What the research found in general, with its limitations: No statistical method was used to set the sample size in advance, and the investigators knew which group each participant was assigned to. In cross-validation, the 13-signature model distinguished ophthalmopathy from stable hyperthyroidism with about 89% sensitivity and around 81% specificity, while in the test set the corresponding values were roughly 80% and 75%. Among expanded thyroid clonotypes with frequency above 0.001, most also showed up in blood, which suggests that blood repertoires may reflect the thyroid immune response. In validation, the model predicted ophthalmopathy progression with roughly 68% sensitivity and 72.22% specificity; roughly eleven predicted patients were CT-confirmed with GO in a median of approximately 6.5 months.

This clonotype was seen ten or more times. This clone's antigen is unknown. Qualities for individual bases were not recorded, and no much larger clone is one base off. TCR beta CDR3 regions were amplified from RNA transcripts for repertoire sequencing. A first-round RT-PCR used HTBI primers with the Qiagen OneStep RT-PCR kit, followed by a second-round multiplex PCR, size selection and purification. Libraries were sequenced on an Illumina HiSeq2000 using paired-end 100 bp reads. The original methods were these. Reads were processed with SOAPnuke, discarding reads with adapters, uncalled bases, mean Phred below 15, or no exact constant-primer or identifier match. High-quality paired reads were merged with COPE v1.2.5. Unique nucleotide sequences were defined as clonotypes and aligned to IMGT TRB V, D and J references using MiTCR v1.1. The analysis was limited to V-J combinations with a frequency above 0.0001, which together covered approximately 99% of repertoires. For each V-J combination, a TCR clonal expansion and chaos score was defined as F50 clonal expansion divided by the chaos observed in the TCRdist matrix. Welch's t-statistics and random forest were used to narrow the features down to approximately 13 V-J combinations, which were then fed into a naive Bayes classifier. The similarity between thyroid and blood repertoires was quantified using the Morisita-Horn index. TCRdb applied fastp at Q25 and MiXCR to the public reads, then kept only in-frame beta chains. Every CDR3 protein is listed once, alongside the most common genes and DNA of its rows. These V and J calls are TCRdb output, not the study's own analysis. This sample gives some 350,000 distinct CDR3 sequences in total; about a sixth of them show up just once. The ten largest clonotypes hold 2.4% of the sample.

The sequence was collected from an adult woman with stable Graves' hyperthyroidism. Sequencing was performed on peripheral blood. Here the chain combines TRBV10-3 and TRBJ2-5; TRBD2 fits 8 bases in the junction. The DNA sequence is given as TGTGCCATCGGGGGCTCACTAGCGGAACCGGAAGAGACCCAGTACTTC. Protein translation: CAIGGSLAEPEETQYF.